This TCR beta chain was recovered during a study of blood T cell repertoires in COVID-19. Looking at the study overall: Specimens from acute and convalescent COVID-19 originated in the United States, Italy and Spain.

Per the germline V gene, CDR1 is ENHRY and CDR2 is SYGVKD. The CDR3 runs to 13 residues. Unmatched junction bases numbered 6, after V lost 5 bases and J lost 9 bases. Authors' data handling: Amplification of reference gene primers provided the estimated nucleated cell counts. Generated by immunoSEQ multiplex PCR, the TCRdb table keeps only in-frame clones and is missing some. V and J calls and clone size are those listed in that table; D and trimming were worked out from the DNA. The sample records about 190,000 clones, approximately 84% being singletons. This rearrangement joins TRBV10-3 to TRBJ2-1; 8 bases align to TRBD2. Sequencing was carried out using PBMCs or T cells enriched from blood (not recorded which). This clonotype was sampled from a woman aged 25 to 39 who had recovered from COVID-19. The CDR3 bases are TGTGCCATCAGTAAGCCGGGGGGGATTGAGCAGTTCTTC. This gives the protein CAISKPGGIEQFF.